This is a list of T cell receptor beta chains from one sample in a study of brain T cells in children with intractable seizures. Method: immunoSEQ multiplex PCR; TCRdb's copy keeps in-frame clones and lacks some. The sample carries fewer than 150,000 clones, around 94% recorded once. The material was peripheral blood, obtained at surgery. These receptors all come from a boy younger than two with hemimegalencephaly and intractable seizures. The CDR3 runs from the conserved cysteine through the conserved F or W. The order of the fields is clone size, D gene, J gene, V gene, CDR3 protein, CDR3 DNA. D genes are given only for firm matches. Clone size is shown for a subset of rows, as once, few, many or a class of expanded clone.

clone_size: NA
d_call: TRBD1
j_call: TRBJ1-2
v_call: TRBV6-5
cdr3_aa: CASSPGTGVYGYTF
cdr3_nt: TGTGCCAGCAGCCCAGGGACAGGGGTCTATGGCTACACCTTC

clone_size: NA
d_call: NA
j_call: TRBJ1-5
v_call: TRBV6-4
cdr3_aa: CASIYSNQPQHF
cdr3_nt: TGTGCCAGCATATATAGCAATCAGCCCCAGCATTTT

clone_size: NA
d_call: TRBD2
j_call: TRBJ2-1
v_call: TRBV6-5
cdr3_aa: CASSLGLAGGKGLFF
cdr3_nt: TGTGCCAGCAGCCTGGGACTAGCGGGAGGGAAAGGGCTGTTCTTC

clone_size: NA
d_call: TRBD1
j_call: TRBJ2-1
v_call: TRBV11-3
cdr3_aa: CASSLVPGGANNEQFF
cdr3_nt: TGTGCCAGCAGCTTAGTACCAGGGGGCGCGAACAATGAGCAGTTCTTC

clone_size: NA
d_call: NA
j_call: TRBJ2-2
v_call: TRBV7-9
cdr3_aa: CASRSLANTGELFF
cdr3_nt: TGTGCCAGCAGGAGCCTAGCGAACACCGGGGAGCTGTTTTTT

clone_size: few
d_call: NA
j_call: TRBJ1-6
v_call: TRBV7-2
cdr3_aa: CASSLSPRSSYNSPLHF
cdr3_nt: TGTGCCAGCAGCTTATCCCCTAGGAGCTCCTATAATTCACCCCTCCACTTT

clone_size: NA
d_call: TRBD2
j_call: TRBJ2-3
v_call: TRBV5-1
cdr3_aa: CASSPTSGTDTQYF
cdr3_nt: TGCGCCAGCAGCCCGACTAGCGGGACAGATACGCAGTATTTT

clone_size: once
d_call: TRBD1
j_call: TRBJ1-4
v_call: TRBV19
cdr3_aa: CASRTRDRDYPTNEKLFF
cdr3_nt: TGTGCCAGTAGGACCCGGGACAGGGACTATCCAACTAATGAAAAACTGTTTTTT

clone_size: NA
d_call: NA
j_call: TRBJ2-5
v_call: TRBV29-1
cdr3_aa: CSGPPRRGETQYF
cdr3_nt: TGCAGCGGTCCCCCTCGGCGTGGGGAGACCCAGTACTTC

clone_size: NA
d_call: NA
j_call: TRBJ2-7
v_call: TRBV7-8
cdr3_aa: CASSSLRGYEQYF
cdr3_nt: TGTGCCAGCAGCTCCCTCCGTGGTTACGAGCAGTACTTC

clone_size: NA
d_call: TRBD1
j_call: TRBJ2-3
v_call: TRBV6-2/TRBV6-3
cdr3_aa: CASSYSGTGTQYF
cdr3_nt: TGTGCCAGCAGTTACTCGGGGACAGGTACGCAGTATTTT

clone_size: NA
d_call: NA
j_call: TRBJ1-5
v_call: TRBV5-6
cdr3_aa: CASSLGTLQPQHF
cdr3_nt: TGTGCCAGCAGCTTAGGGACCCTTCAGCCCCAGCATTTT

clone_size: NA
d_call: NA
j_call: TRBJ2-1
v_call: TRBV24-1
cdr3_aa: CATRAGNEQFF
cdr3_nt: TGTGCCACCAGAGCCGGAAATGAGCAGTTCTTC

clone_size: NA
d_call: NA
j_call: TRBJ2-4
v_call: TRBV13
cdr3_aa: CASSLSMKNIQYF
cdr3_nt: TGTGCCAGCAGCTTAAGTATGAAAAACATTCAGTACTTC

clone_size: NA
d_call: NA
j_call: TRBJ2-7
v_call: TRBV11-3
cdr3_aa: CASSLGAGSHEQYF
cdr3_nt: TGTGCCAGCAGCTTAGGGGCTGGTTCCCACGAGCAGTACTTC

clone_size: NA
d_call: NA
j_call: TRBJ1-2
v_call: TRBV2
cdr3_aa: CASSVGVAGYGYTF
cdr3_nt: TGTGCCAGTTCGGTTGGAGTCGCGGGCTATGGCTACACCTTC

clone_size: NA
d_call: NA
j_call: TRBJ2-1
v_call: TRBV4-2
cdr3_aa: CASSQVATGVEQFF
cdr3_nt: TGTGCCAGCAGCCAAGTGGCTACCGGGGTAGAGCAGTTCTTC

clone_size: NA
d_call: NA
j_call: TRBJ1-1
v_call: TRBV28
cdr3_aa: CASSPLWPIVRAFF
cdr3_nt: TGTGCCAGCAGTCCTCTGTGGCCGATTGTGAGAGCTTTCTTT

clone_size: once
d_call: TRBD1
j_call: TRBJ2-7
v_call: TRBV5-1
cdr3_aa: CASSWRQGPSYEQYF
cdr3_nt: TGCGCCAGCAGCTGGAGACAGGGACCCTCCTACGAGCAGTACTTC

clone_size: NA
d_call: TRBD1
j_call: TRBJ2-6
v_call: TRBV28
cdr3_aa: CATRGYGANVLTF
cdr3_nt: TGTGCCACCAGGGGGTATGGGGCCAACGTCCTGACTTTC

clone_size: once
d_call: NA
j_call: TRBJ1-2
v_call: TRBV19
cdr3_aa: CASTNSGYGYTF
cdr3_nt: TGTGCCAGTACCAATTCGGGCTATGGCTACACCTTC

clone_size: NA
d_call: TRBD2
j_call: TRBJ2-3
v_call: TRBV7-2
cdr3_aa: CASSLPQLAGTDTQYF
cdr3_nt: TGTGCCAGCAGCTTGCCCCAACTAGCGGGAACAGATACGCAGTATTTT

clone_size: NA
d_call: TRBD1
j_call: TRBJ2-5
v_call: TRBV19
cdr3_aa: CASSIGTGGETQYF
cdr3_nt: TGTGCCAGTAGTATCGGGACAGGTGGGGAGACCCAGTACTTC

clone_size: NA
d_call: TRBD1
j_call: TRBJ1-5
v_call: TRBV6-5
cdr3_aa: CASSPWTGGDQPQHF
cdr3_nt: TGTGCCAGCAGTCCATGGACAGGGGGGGATCAGCCCCAGCATTTT

clone_size: NA
d_call: NA
j_call: TRBJ2-7
v_call: TRBV5-6
cdr3_aa: CASSLTGYEQYF
cdr3_nt: TGTGCCAGCAGCTTGACAGGGTACGAGCAGTACTTC

clone_size: NA
d_call: NA
j_call: TRBJ2-3
v_call: TRBV11-2
cdr3_aa: CASSLRTDTQYF
cdr3_nt: TGTGCCAGCAGCTTAAGAACAGATACGCAGTATTTT

clone_size: NA
d_call: NA
j_call: TRBJ2-5
v_call: TRBV6-4
cdr3_aa: CASISPRQNQETQYF
cdr3_nt: TGTGCCAGCATTAGCCCGCGTCAGAACCAAGAGACCCAGTACTTC

clone_size: NA
d_call: TRBD2
j_call: TRBJ2-7
v_call: TRBV10-2
cdr3_aa: CASSERGTSAHEQYF
cdr3_nt: TGCGCCAGCAGTGAGCGGGGGACTAGCGCCCACGAGCAGTACTTC

clone_size: NA
d_call: NA
j_call: TRBJ1-5
v_call: TRBV18
cdr3_aa: CASTSSPTGDQPQHF
cdr3_nt: TGTGCCAGCACATCATCCCCGACAGGTGATCAGCCCCAGCATTTT

clone_size: NA
d_call: TRBD1
j_call: TRBJ1-5
v_call: TRBV28
cdr3_aa: CASSARTGAGQPQHF
cdr3_nt: TGTGCCAGCAGTGCCCGGACAGGGGCGGGTCAGCCCCAGCATTTT

clone_size: NA
d_call: NA
j_call: TRBJ1-1
v_call: TRBV2
cdr3_aa: CASSYDRNTEAFF
cdr3_nt: TGTGCCAGCAGTTATGACAGGAACACTGAAGCTTTCTTT

clone_size: NA
d_call: NA
j_call: TRBJ2-3
v_call: TRBV7-3
cdr3_aa: CASSPVKSTDTQYF
cdr3_nt: TGTGCCAGCAGCCCGGTGAAAAGCACAGATACGCAGTATTTT

clone_size: NA
d_call: TRBD1
j_call: TRBJ1-5
v_call: TRBV5-6
cdr3_aa: CASSHRQGAINQPQHF
cdr3_nt: TGTGCCAGCAGCCACAGACAGGGGGCTATCAATCAGCCCCAGCATTTT

clone_size: NA
d_call: NA
j_call: TRBJ1-3
v_call: TRBV11-3
cdr3_aa: CASSLGTAGNTIYF
cdr3_nt: TGTGCCAGCAGCTTAGGGACGGCTGGAAACACCATATATTTT

clone_size: NA
d_call: NA
j_call: TRBJ1-2
v_call: TRBV3-1/TRBV3-2
cdr3_aa: CASSRGGGGYTF
cdr3_nt: TGTGCCAGCAGCAGAGGGGGTGGGGGCTACACCTTC

clone_size: NA
d_call: TRBD2
j_call: TRBJ2-7
v_call: TRBV6-5
cdr3_aa: CASSYSSGSYEQYF
cdr3_nt: TGTGCCAGCAGTTACTCTAGCGGGAGTTACGAGCAGTACTTC

clone_size: NA
d_call: NA
j_call: TRBJ2-7
v_call: TRBV21-1
cdr3_aa: CASSKALSRTGGSYEQYF
cdr3_nt: TGTGCCAGCAGCAAAGCGCTTTCGAGGACAGGGGGCTCCTACGAGCAGTACTTC

clone_size: once
d_call: NA
j_call: TRBJ1-1
v_call: TRBV10-3
cdr3_aa: CAVQSNTEAFF
cdr3_nt: TGTGCCGTACAGTCGAACACTGAAGCTTTCTTT

clone_size: NA
d_call: NA
j_call: TRBJ2-7
v_call: TRBV6-1
cdr3_aa: CASSEVPGSWYEQYF
cdr3_nt: TGTGCCAGCAGTGAAGTGCCAGGGAGCTGGTACGAGCAGTACTTC

clone_size: NA
d_call: NA
j_call: TRBJ1-2
v_call: TRBV9
cdr3_aa: CASSIGESNYGYTF
cdr3_nt: TGTGCCAGCAGCATAGGGGAGTCTAACTATGGCTACACCTTC

clone_size: NA
d_call: NA
j_call: TRBJ2-1
v_call: TRBV6-5
cdr3_aa: CASSSDYNEQFF
cdr3_nt: TGTGCCAGCTCATCGGATTACAATGAGCAGTTCTTC

clone_size: NA
d_call: TRBD2
j_call: TRBJ2-3
v_call: TRBV9
cdr3_aa: CASSAHSGNGDTQYF
cdr3_nt: TGTGCCAGCAGCGCCCATAGCGGGAACGGGGATACGCAGTATTTT

clone_size: NA
d_call: NA
j_call: TRBJ1-2
v_call: TRBV30
cdr3_aa: CAWTGLMDYGYTF
cdr3_nt: TGTGCCTGGACAGGGTTGATGGACTATGGCTACACCTTC

clone_size: NA
d_call: TRBD2
j_call: TRBJ2-3
v_call: TRBV27
cdr3_aa: CASSWVLAGEWSTDTQYF
cdr3_nt: TGTGCCAGCAGTTGGGTACTAGCGGGAGAGTGGAGCACAGATACGCAGTATTTT

clone_size: NA
d_call: TRBD1
j_call: TRBJ2-7
v_call: TRBV28
cdr3_aa: CASTTQGYYEQYF
cdr3_nt: TGTGCCAGCACCACACAGGGGTACTACGAGCAGTACTTC

clone_size: NA
d_call: NA
j_call: TRBJ2-3
v_call: TRBV29-1
cdr3_aa: CSVEVVGSDTQYF
cdr3_nt: TGCAGCGTTGAGGTGGTGGGGTCAGATACGCAGTATTTT

clone_size: NA
d_call: NA
j_call: TRBJ1-1
v_call: TRBV28
cdr3_aa: CASSLIGMNTEAFF
cdr3_nt: TGTGCCAGCAGTTTAATAGGCATGAACACTGAAGCTTTCTTT

clone_size: NA
d_call: TRBD2
j_call: TRBJ2-3
v_call: TRBV9
cdr3_aa: CASSPTSGSGDTQYF
cdr3_nt: TGTGCCAGCAGCCCTACTAGCGGCAGTGGAGATACGCAGTATTTT

clone_size: NA
d_call: NA
j_call: TRBJ2-2
v_call: TRBV27
cdr3_aa: CASSFEEDRLNTGELFF
cdr3_nt: TGTGCCAGCAGTTTTGAGGAGGACAGACTCAACACCGGGGAGCTGTTTTTT

clone_size: NA
d_call: NA
j_call: TRBJ2-7
v_call: TRBV19
cdr3_aa: CASSIAGYEQYF
cdr3_nt: TGTGCCAGTAGTATCGCAGGGTACGAGCAGTACTTC

clone_size: NA
d_call: NA
j_call: TRBJ1-1
v_call: TRBV21-1
cdr3_aa: CASNKGDHFRTEAFF
cdr3_nt: TGTGCCAGCAACAAAGGGGACCATTTCCGCACTGAAGCTTTCTTT

clone_size: NA
d_call: TRBD2
j_call: TRBJ2-2
v_call: TRBV19
cdr3_aa: CASSLGGVPTGELFF
cdr3_nt: TGTGCCAGTAGTTTGGGGGGGGTCCCAACCGGGGAGCTGTTTTTT

clone_size: NA
d_call: TRBD2
j_call: TRBJ2-1
v_call: TRBV7-9
cdr3_aa: CASSGWDLAGYNEQFF
cdr3_nt: TGTGCCAGCAGCGGATGGGACTTAGCGGGGTACAATGAGCAGTTCTTC

clone_size: NA
d_call: TRBD1
j_call: TRBJ1-5
v_call: TRBV5-1
cdr3_aa: CASSLAGGAEPQHF
cdr3_nt: TGCGCCAGCAGCTTGGCAGGGGGGGCAGAGCCCCAGCATTTT

clone_size: NA
d_call: NA
j_call: TRBJ1-1
v_call: TRBV6-5
cdr3_aa: CASILIRGRTEAFF
cdr3_nt: TGTGCCAGCATCCTAATTCGGGGGAGGACTGAAGCTTTCTTT